This T cell receptor beta chain derives from a study of shared clonotypes between healthy human individuals. Per the germline V gene, CDR1 is SNHLY and CDR2 is FYNNEI. V lost 5 bases and J lost 1, with 12 bases in between. The CDR3 loop spans 15 amino acids. Overall study results and limits: Against clonotypes common to all four donors, non-shared ones had lower generation probabilities.

Using immunoSEQ multiplex PCR, the repertoire was profiled, and TCRdb retains in-frame clones only, with some absent. The sample lists just over 95,000 clones, 67% occurring once. In the case of this clone: Its antigen is currently unknown.

The receptor's source is a man aged 30-40 years in good health. This chain connects TRBV2 to TRBJ1-3, with TRBD1 as a possible D gene (6 bases). The sequenced sample was memory CD8+ T cells sorted from blood. Subset denoted: CD45RO+ cells pooled with CCR7-negative TemRA cells. CDR3 in amino acids: CASSKEQGSGNTIYF. CDR3 DNA sequence: TGTGCCAGCAGTAAAGAACAGGGATCTGGAAACACCATATATTTT.